The 14 T cell receptor beta chains below come from one sample, sequenced in a study of blood T cells in healthy people across ages. A second PCR of roughly 7 to 11 cycles used a sample-barcoded 5' primer and a J-beta primer mix. TCRdb itself ran the 5' RACE reads through MiXCR, one entry per CDR3 protein. Of 750,000 to 1,000,000 distinct CDR3 sequences listed, around 29% are singletons. This sample also belongs to another study, concerning T cells of mothers and their children.

The source material was blood. These receptors all stem from a middle-aged woman in good health.

This clonotype was seen more than once but under ten times. This sequence joins TRBV5-1 and TRBJ1-4, with D perhaps matching TRBD1 (6 bases). This CDR3 is 14 amino acids long. V was pared by 4 bases and J by 8 bases, with 15 bases between. CDR1 SGHRS and CDR2 YFSETQ come from the germline V gene. CDR3 nucleotides: TGCGCCAGCAGCCCGACTTGGACAGAAGAAAAACTGTTTTTT. Encoded protein: CASSPTWTEEKLFF.

With regard to this clonotype: A read error may explain this, as a much larger clone is one base away. This chain uses TRBV10-3 with TRBJ1-2; D may be TRBD1 (5 bases). This CDR3 spans 14 amino acids. The germline V gene encodes CDR1 ENHRY and CDR2 SYGVKD. Trimming cost V 5 bases and J 4 bases, with 14 bases left between them. The CDR3 DNA follows: TGTGCCATCAGTAAGACAGTAGAAGGCTATGGCTACACCTTC. Translation gives CAISKTVEGYGYTF.

This clonotype turned up a few times. This chain links TRBV9 with TRBJ2-5, with unresolved D. The V end lost 0 bases, the J end lost 5 bases, and 14 bases lay between the germline ends. CDR3 size: 15 residues. In germline, CDR1 is SGDLS, CDR2 YYNGEE. The CDR3 reads CASSVDGPSWETQYF. In DNA, the CDR3 is TGTGCCAGCAGCGTAGATGGACCCTCCTGGGAGACCCAGTACTTC.

Many counts were recorded for this clonotype. V usage is TRBV5-1 and J usage is TRBJ2-5; 8 bases are a match to TRBD2. J gave up 1 base and V 4 bases, and 9 bases lay outside the gene matches. This CDR3 contains 16 residues. The germline gives CDR1 SGHRS, CDR2 YFSETQ. DNA for the CDR3: TGCGCCAGCAGCCCCTCTCCAAGCGGGAGCCAAGAGACCCAGTACTTC. Its protein is CASSPSPSGSQETQYF.

This clonotype was counted at least ten times. The chain uses TRBV27 and TRBJ2-7; D perhaps matches TRBD2 (5 bases). V was clipped by 7 bases and J by 5 bases, with 9 bases between them. The CDR3 runs to 11 residues. CDR1 and CDR2 (germline): MNHEY, SMNVEV (reference sequence). DNA for the CDR3: TGTGCCAGCACCTCCGGGAACGAGCAGTACTTC. This sequence encodes CASTSGNEQYF.

This clonotype occurred many times. J is TRBJ2-6 and V is TRBV12-3 or TRBV12-4; TRBD1 is a possible D gene (5 bases). The CDR3 length is 17 residues. The V and J ends lost 6 bases and 0 bases respectively, with 15 bases between them. The CDR3 region is CASRGVRVSSGANVLTF. CDR3 in DNA: TGTGCCAGCAGGGGTGTCAGGGTGAGCTCTGGGGCCAACGTCCTGACTTTC.

This chain uses TRBV7-9 with TRBJ2-1; D not resolved. Germline CDR1 reads SEHNR; CDR2 reads FQNEAQ (reference sequence). V was cut by 5 bases and J by 7 bases, with 18 bases left in between. CDR3 length equals 15 residues. Written as DNA, the CDR3 is TGTGCCAGCAGCCCACGGGTCTCCACGTATAATGAGCAGTTCTTC. This sequence encodes CASSPRVSTYNEQFF.

Only a few counts were recorded for this clonotype. The chain joins TRBV7-2 to TRBJ2-5; 11 bases agree with TRBD2. The CDR3 is made up of 15 amino acids. V lost 4 bases and J lost 5; bases outside the gene matches: 6. Germline assignment: CDR1 SGHTA and CDR2 FQGNSA. The CDR3 coding sequence is TGTGCCAGCAGCTCATCTAGCGGGGGGACCGAGACCCAGTACTTC. Translating gives CASSSSSGGTETQYF.

This sequence joins TRBV28 and TRBJ1-1, with a tentative D call TRBD1 (6 bases). CDR1 and CDR2 from the germline V gene are MDHEN and SYDVKM. The CDR3 consists of 17 residues. V was trimmed by 3 bases and J by 1 base, leaving 18 bases between them. CDR3 sequence (DNA): TGTGCCAGCAGTTTGGTACGGGGGGGGCGCAGGAACACTGAAGCTTTCTTT. Encoded protein: CASSLVRGGRRNTEAFF.

This clonotype was picked up many times. The CDR3 sequence: CASSGGQGTYEQYF. The CDR3 DNA sequence: TGTGCCAGCAGTGGGGGACAGGGCACCTACGAGCAGTACTTC. The V and J genes are TRBV6-5 and TRBJ2-7, with TRBD1 matching over 9 bases. V shed 5 bases and J 2 bases; nucleotides not matched to a gene: 4. CDR3 length: 14 residues. Germline CDR1 is MNHEY and CDR2 is SVGAGI.

Worth noting for this clonotype: Possible read error: a much larger clone is one base away. The gene calls are TRBV10-3 and TRBJ2-5; 13 bases are a match to TRBD2. Germline assignment: CDR1 ENHRY and CDR2 SYGVKD. Trimming removed 2 bases from V and 11 bases from J; junction bases left unmatched: 17. CDR3 length: 18 amino acids. CDR3 sequence (DNA): TGTGCCATCAGTGAGAGGGGGACTAGCGGGGTTCTTTCTTACGGGCAGTACTTC. It specifies CAISERGTSGVLSYGQYF.

The J gene is TRBJ1-4, the V gene TRBV2; D is ambiguous. The CDR3 has 13 amino acids. Per the germline V gene, CDR1 is SNHLY and CDR2 is FYNNEI. The V gene lost 7 bases and the J gene lost 5 bases, with 11 bases spanning the gap. The CDR3 here is CASKLGTNEKLFF. CDR3 bases: TGTGCCAGCAAACTAGGCACAAATGAAAAACTGTTTTTT.

This clonotype was seen more than once but under ten times. The chain recombines TRBV18 with TRBJ2-4; D not certain. From germline, CDR1 is KGHSH and CDR2 LQKENI. The CDR3 consists of 15 residues. Between the trimmed V and J ends, which lost 2 bases and 1 base, there was a span of 9 bases. DNA of the CDR3: TGTGCCAGCTCACCAGGGTCCACGGCCAAAAACATTCAGTACTTC. Its protein product is CASSPGSTAKNIQYF.

The chain links TRBV6-5 to TRBJ2-2, with a tentative D call TRBD2 (5 bases). Germline V gene data show CDR1 as MNHEY and CDR2 as SVGAGI. The CDR3 totals 15 residues. Between the trimmed V and J ends, which lost 5 bases and 8 bases, there was a span of 18 bases. CDR3 loop: CASSPLSGALGELFF. DNA for the CDR3: TGTGCCAGCAGTCCACTGAGCGGCGCTTTAGGGGAGCTGTTTTTT.